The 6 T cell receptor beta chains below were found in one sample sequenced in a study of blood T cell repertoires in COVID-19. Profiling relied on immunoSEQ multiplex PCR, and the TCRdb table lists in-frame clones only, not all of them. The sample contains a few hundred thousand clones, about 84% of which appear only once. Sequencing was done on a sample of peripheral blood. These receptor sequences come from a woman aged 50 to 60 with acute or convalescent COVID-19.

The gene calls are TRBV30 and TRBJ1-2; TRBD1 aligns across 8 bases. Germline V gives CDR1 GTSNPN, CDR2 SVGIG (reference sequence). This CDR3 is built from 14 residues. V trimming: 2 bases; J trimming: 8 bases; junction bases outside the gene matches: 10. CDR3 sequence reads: CAWSIIRTGLGYTF. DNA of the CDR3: TGTGCCTGGAGTATTATCCGGACAGGGTTGGGCTACACCTTC.

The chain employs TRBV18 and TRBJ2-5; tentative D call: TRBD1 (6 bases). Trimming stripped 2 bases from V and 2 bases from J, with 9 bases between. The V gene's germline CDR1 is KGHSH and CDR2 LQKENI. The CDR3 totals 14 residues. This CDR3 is CASSPGGQQETQYF. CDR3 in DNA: TGTGCCAGCTCACCAGGGGGCCAGCAAGAGACCCAGTACTTC.

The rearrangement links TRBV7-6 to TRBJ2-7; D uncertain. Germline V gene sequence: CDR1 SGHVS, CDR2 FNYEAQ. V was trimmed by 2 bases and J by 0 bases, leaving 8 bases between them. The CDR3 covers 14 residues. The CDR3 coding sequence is TGTGCCAGCAGCTTACAGGTTCTCTCCTACGAGCAGTACTTC. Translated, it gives CASSLQVLSYEQYF. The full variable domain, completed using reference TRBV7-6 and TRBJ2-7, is GAGVSQSPRYKVTKRGQDVALRCDPISGHVSLYWYRQALGQGPEFLTYFNYEAQQDKSGLPNDRFSAERPEGSISTLTIQRTEQRDSAMYRCASSLQVLSYEQYFGPGTRLTVT.

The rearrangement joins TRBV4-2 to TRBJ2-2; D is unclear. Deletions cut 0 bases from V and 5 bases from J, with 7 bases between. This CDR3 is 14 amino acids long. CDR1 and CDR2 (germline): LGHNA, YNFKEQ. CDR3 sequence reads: CASSQDPETGELFF. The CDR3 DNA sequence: TGTGCCAGCAGCCAAGATCCTGAGACCGGGGAGCTGTTTTTT.

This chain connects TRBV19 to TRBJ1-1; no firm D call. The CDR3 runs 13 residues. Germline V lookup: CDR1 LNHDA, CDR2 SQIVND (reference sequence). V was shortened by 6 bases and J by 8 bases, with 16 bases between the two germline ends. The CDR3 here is CASSRLDSSEAFF. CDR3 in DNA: TGTGCCAGTAGCCGACTTGACTCCTCCGAAGCTTTCTTT.

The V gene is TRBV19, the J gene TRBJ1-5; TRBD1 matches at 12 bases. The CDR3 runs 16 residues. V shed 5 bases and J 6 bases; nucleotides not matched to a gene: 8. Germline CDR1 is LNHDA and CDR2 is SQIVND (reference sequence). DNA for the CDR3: TGTGCCAGTAGTTTGGGACAGGGGGCAATTCTTCAGCCCCAGCATTTT. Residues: CASSLGQGAILQPQHF. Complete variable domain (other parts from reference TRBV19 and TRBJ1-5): DGGITQSPKYLFRKEGQNVTLSCEQNLNHDAMYWYRQDPGQGLRLIYYSQIVNDFQKGDIAEGYSVSREKKESFPLTVTSAQKNPTAFYLCASSLGQGAILQPQHFGDGTRLSIL.